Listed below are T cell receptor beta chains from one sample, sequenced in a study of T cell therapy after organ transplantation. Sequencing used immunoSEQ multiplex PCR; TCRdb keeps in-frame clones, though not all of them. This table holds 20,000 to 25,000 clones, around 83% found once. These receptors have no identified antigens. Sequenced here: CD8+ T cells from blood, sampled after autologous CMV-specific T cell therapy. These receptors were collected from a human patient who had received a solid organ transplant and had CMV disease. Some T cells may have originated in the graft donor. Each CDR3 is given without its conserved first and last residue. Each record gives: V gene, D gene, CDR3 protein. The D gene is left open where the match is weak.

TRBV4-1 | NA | ASSHVLSVNQPQH
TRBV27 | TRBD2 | ASSLSGDYLYEQY
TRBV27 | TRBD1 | ASSLSMQGARNEQF
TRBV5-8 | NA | ASSLGVGIAQETQY
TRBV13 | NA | ASSLIGEQY
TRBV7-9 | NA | ASSVTSEFYEQY
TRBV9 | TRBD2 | ASSGSGSYEQY
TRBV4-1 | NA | ASSQSPNTEAF
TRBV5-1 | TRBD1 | ASSDRTGWDEKLF
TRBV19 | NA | ASSTGAGGIDEQY
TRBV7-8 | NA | ASTLGPSYEQY
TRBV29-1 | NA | SVVGRNGYT
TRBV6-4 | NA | ASSLDGYNQPQH
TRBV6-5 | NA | ASSYGGSYEQY
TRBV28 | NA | ASSFWGDRNQPQH
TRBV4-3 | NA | ASSQGTGLNTEAF
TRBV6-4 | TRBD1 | ASSDSQGAPDTQY
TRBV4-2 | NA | ASSQDTIVTEAF
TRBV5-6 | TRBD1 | ASSLASGGFIGYT
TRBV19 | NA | ASSMRSNEQF
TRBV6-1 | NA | ASMSWAYSNQPQH
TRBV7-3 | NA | ASSLNGGPHEQY
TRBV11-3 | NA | ASSPYLSGSRHTDTQY
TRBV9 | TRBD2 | ASSDGTSGKVETQY
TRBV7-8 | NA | ASSSSGLQPQH
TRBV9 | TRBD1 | ASSSGTGDLDYGYT
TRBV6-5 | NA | ASSYKAGWNTEAF
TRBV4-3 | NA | ASSQDYGSGANVLT
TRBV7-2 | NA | ASSLEREFGYT
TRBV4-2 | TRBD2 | ASSQETGERGYYEQY
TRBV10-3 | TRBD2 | AISSLAGEPHEQY
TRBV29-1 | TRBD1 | SVLQRTGVGNEQF
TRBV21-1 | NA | ASSKGAYGPPSSYEQY
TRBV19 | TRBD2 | ASSWTSGPYEQY
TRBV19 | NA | ASKMAGAEAF
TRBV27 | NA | ASRGGMTDTQY
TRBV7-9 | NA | ASSSEVGSGNTIY
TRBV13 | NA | ASSPPGTGLEEQY
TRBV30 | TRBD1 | AWAGTGLSPLH
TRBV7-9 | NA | ASSYSKGNEETQY
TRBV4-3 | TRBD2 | ASSQALAGSTDTQY
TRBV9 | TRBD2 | ASSVLASGHNEQF
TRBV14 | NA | ASSRGNSVFEQY
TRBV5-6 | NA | ASNHGSINYGYT
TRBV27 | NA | ASSFLGQANYNEQF